This section outlines one T cell receptor (beta chain) sequence together with its context. This table comes from immunoSEQ multiplex PCR, and its TCRdb copy is limited to in-frame clones, with some not included. Of some 190,000 clones in the sample, about 85% were seen once. The sample comes from a study of blood T cell repertoires in COVID-19. Study as a whole: Samples came from the United States, Italy and Spain, spanning acute and convalescent COVID-19.

The CDR3 sequence is 13 residues long. Trimming removed 8 bases at V and 4 bases at J, with 14 bases between. Germline V gene lookup returns CDR1 MNHEY and CDR2 SVGAGI. The source of this sequence is a woman older than 75 with acute or convalescent COVID-19. The chain joins TRBV6-5 to TRBJ1-1; possible D gene TRBD1, 5 bases. Sequencing used peripheral blood. The DNA for the CDR3 is TGTGCCAGCTGGTGGGGGGTTTTCACTGAAGCTTTCTTT. Protein product: CASWWGVFTEAFF.